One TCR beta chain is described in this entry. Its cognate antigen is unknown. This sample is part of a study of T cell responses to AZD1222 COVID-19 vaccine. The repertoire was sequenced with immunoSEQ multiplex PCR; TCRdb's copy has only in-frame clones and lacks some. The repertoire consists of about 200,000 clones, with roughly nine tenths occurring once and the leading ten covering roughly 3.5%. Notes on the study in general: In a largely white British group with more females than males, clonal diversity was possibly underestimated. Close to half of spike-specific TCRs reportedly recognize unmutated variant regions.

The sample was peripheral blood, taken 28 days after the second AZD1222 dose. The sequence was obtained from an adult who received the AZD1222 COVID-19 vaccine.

CDR3 sequence: CASSYWHEQYF. The CDR3 DNA is TGTGCCAGCAGTTACTGGCACGAGCAGTACTTC. The genes are TRBV6-7 and TRBJ2-7; D unresolved. TRBV6-7 is an open reading frame, and its role is uncertain. The CDR3 is 11 residues long. V lost 1 base to trimming and J lost 5 bases, with 3 bases between them.